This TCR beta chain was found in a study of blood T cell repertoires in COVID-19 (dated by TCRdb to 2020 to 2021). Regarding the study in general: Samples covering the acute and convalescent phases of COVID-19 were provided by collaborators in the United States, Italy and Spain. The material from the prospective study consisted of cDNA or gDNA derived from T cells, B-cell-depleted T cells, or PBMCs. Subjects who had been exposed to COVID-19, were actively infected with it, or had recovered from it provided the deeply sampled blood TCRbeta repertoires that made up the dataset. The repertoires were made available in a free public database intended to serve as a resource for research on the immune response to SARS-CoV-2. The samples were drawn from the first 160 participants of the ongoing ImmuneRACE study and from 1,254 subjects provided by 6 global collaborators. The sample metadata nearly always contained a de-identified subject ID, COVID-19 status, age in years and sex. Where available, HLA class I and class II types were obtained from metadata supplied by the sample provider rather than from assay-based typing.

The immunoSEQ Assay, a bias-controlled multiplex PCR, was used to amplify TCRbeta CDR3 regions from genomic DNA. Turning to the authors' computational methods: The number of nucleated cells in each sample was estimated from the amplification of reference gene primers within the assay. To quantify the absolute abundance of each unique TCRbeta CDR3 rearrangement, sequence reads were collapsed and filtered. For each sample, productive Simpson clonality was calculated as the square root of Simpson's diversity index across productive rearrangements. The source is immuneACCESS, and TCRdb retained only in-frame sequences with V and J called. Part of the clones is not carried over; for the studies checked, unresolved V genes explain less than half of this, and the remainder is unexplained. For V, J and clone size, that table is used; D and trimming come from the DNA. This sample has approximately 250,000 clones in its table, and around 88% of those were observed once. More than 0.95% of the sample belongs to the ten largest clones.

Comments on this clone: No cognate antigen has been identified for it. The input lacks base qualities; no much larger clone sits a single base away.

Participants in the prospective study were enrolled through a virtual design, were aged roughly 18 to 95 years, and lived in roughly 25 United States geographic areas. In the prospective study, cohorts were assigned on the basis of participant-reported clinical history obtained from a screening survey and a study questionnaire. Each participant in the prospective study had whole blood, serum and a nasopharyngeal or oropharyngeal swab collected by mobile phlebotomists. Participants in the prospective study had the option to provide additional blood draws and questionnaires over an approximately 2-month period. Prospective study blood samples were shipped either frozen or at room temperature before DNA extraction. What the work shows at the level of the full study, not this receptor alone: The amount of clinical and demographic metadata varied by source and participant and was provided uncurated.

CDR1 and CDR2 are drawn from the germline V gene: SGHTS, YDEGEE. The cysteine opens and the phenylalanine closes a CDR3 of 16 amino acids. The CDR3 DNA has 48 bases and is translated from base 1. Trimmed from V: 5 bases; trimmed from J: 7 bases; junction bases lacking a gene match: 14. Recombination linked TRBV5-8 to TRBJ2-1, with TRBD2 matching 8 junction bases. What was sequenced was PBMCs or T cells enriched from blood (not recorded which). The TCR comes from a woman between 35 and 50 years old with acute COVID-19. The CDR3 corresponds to CASRYRLSGSFNEQFF. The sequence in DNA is TGTGCCAGCAGATACCGACTAAGCGGGAGTTTTAATGAGCAGTTCTTC.